These 21 T cell receptor beta chains were all obtained from the same sample, sequenced in a study of cytomegalovirus exposure and HLA in healthy donors. Primers: 60 Vbeta forward and 13 Jbeta reverse. Libraries were prepared by immunoSEQ multiplex PCR; TCRdb keeps only in-frame clonotypes and omits some of them. The sample records 35,000 to 40,000 clones, more than 70% being singletons. The sample was PBMCs. Receptors originate from a woman aged 25-40 years in good health and CMV-seropositive.

Details on this clone: The same CDR3 can be traced to other DNA sequences in this sample. The chain couples TRBV21-1 to TRBJ1-1; the table's TRBD1 call for D was not verified on the DNA. TRBV21-1 is assigned pseudogene status. This CDR3 comprises 17 residues. The CDR3 coding sequence is TGTGCCAGCAGGAAACCAAGGGACAGGGAAGAAGTAACTGAAGCTTTCTTC. This encodes CASRKPRDREEVTEAFF.

V and J are TRBV19 and TRBJ1-6; D possibly corresponds to TRBD1 (5 bases). The V gene lost 9 bases and the J gene lost 0 bases, with 18 bases spanning the gap. Germline V gives CDR1 LNHDA, CDR2 SQIVND (reference sequence). CDR3 length: 17 residues. This CDR3 reads CARAQGFRSSYNSPLHF. Written as DNA, the CDR3 is TGTGCCAGGGCTCAGGGTTTTAGGAGCTCCTATAATTCACCCCTCCACTTT.

This clone has only a few counts. This rearrangement joins TRBV7-9 to TRBJ2-1; D call uncertain. Per germline, CDR1 SEHNR and CDR2 FQNEAQ (reference sequence). The CDR3 consists of 15 residues. The V gene lost 0 bases and the J gene lost 0 bases, with 6 bases spanning the gap. CDR3: CASSLAGYSYNEQFF. Here the CDR3 DNA reads TGTGCCAGCAGCTTAGCCGGGTACTCCTACAATGAGCAGTTCTTC.

Comments on this clone: A read error is likely, as this CDR3 ends without the conserved phenylalanine or tryptophan. No DNA is shown, since the ends of the CDR3 on it are uncertain; the CDR3 is the one TCRdb lists. This chain joins TRBV19 and TRBJ2-7; the table assigns TRBD2, which was not confirmed against the DNA. With termini counted, the CDR3 has 16 amino acids. CDR1 and CDR2 (germline): LNHDA, SQIVND (reference sequence). CDR3: CASSQASFLAACGVWI.

The chain employs TRBV5-1 and TRBJ2-5, with 11 bases aligning to TRBD2. This CDR3 is built from 16 residues. The germline V gene has CDR1 SGHRS and CDR2 YFSETQ. V lost 1 base, J lost 5 bases, and 7 bases stayed unmatched. CDR3 nucleotide sequence: TGCGCCAGCAGCTTGACCTCTAGCGGGGGGATGGAGACCCAGTACTTC. Protein product: CASSLTSSGGMETQYF.

The J gene is TRBJ1-5, the V gene TRBV30, with TRBD1 as a possible D gene (5 bases). The V gene lost 3 bases and the J gene lost 8 bases, with 17 bases spanning the gap. The CDR3 is 14 residues long. Looked up from germline, CDR1 is GTSNPN and CDR2 is SVGIG (reference sequence). The CDR3 loop reads CAWSPGGGWEPQHF. As DNA, the CDR3 is TGTGCCTGGAGCCCTGGCGGGGGATGGGAGCCCCAGCATTTT.

CDR3 protein: CATSRADRAGNTIYF. CDR3 coding DNA: TGTGCCACCAGCAGGGCAGACAGGGCCGGAAACACCATATATTTT. The chain combines TRBV15 with TRBJ1-3, with 7 positions matching TRBD1. The CDR3 is 15 amino acids. CDR1 and CDR2 (germline): LNHNV, YYDKDF (reference sequence). V trimming: 3 bases; J trimming: 4 bases; junction bases outside the gene matches: 6.

The V call is TRBV18, the J call TRBJ2-2; 7 positions match TRBD1. The ends lost 3 bases at V and 4 bases at J; junction bases unmatched: 8. This CDR3 spans 16 amino acids. CDR1 is KGHSH, CDR2 LQKENI, per germline. This chain's CDR3 is CASSPPRQGTTGELFF. For the CDR3, the DNA is TGTGCCAGCTCACCCCCGAGACAGGGAACCACCGGGGAGCTGTTTTTT. The complete variable domain, with remaining parts taken from reference TRBV18 and TRBJ2-2, reads NAGVMQNPRHLVRRRGQEARLRCSPMKGHSHVYWYRQLPEEGLKFMVYLQKENIIDESGMPKERFSAEFPKEGPSILRIQQVVRGDSAAYFCASSPPRQGTTGELFFGEGSRLTVL.

The CDR3 DNA reads TGTGCCAGCAGCCAAGAACTCGCCACGGCCGGGAGCAACGAGCAGTACTTC. It specifies CASSQELATAGSNEQYF. The chain combines TRBV4-2 with TRBJ2-7; possible D gene TRBD2, 6 bases. There are 17 residues in the CDR3. Germline CDR1 LGHNA, CDR2 YNFKEQ. V lost 0 bases and J lost 5, with 20 bases in between.

The CDR3 nucleotides are TGTGCCAGCAGCCCCTATCCTTTAAGTGAGACCCAGTACTTC. It encodes CASSPYPLSETQYF. J is TRBJ2-5 and V is TRBV14; unclear D gene. Between the trimmed V and J ends, which lost 4 bases and 5 bases, there was a span of 14 bases. CDR1 and CDR2 from the germline V gene are SGHDN and FVKESK. The CDR3 sequence is 14 residues long.

The DNA for the CDR3 is TGTGCCAGCTCCCCCGGGACTAGCGGGCAAGAGACCCAGTACTTC. This sequence encodes CASSPGTSGQETQYF. The chain uses TRBV2 and TRBJ2-5; 12 bases align to TRBD2. In germline, CDR1 is SNHLY, CDR2 FYNNEI. J was trimmed by 2 bases and V by 8 bases; bases with no gene match: 6. The CDR3 consists of 15 residues. The full variable domain, completed using reference TRBV2 and TRBJ2-5, is EPEVTQTPSHQVTQMGQEVILRCVPISNHLYFYWYRQILGQKVEFLVSFYNNEISEKSEIFDDQFSVERPDGSNFTLKIRSTKLEDSAMYFCASSPGTSGQETQYFGPGTRLLVL.

The chain's CDR3 is CASSDRTSGSYEQYF. CDR3 sequence (DNA): TGCGCCAGCAGTGATAGGACTAGCGGCTCCTACGAGCAGTACTTC. This chain joins TRBV10-2 and TRBJ2-7; 10 bases match TRBD2. This CDR3 has 15 residues. The germline V gene encodes CDR1 WSHSY and CDR2 SAAADI. The ends lost 3 bases at V and 0 bases at J; junction bases unmatched: 2.

The chain combines TRBV15 with TRBJ2-5; 11 nucleotides match TRBD2. Looked up from germline, CDR1 is LNHNV and CDR2 is YYDKDF (reference sequence). V lost 1 base to trimming and J lost 4 bases; unmatched junction nucleotides: 2. The CDR3 is 15 residues long. The CDR3 coding sequence is TGTGCCACCAGCAGAGTAGCGGGGGGGCCAGAGACCCAGTACTTC. It codes for CATSRVAGGPETQYF. Looking up the rest from reference TRBV15 and TRBJ2-5 gives the full variable domain: DAMVIQNPRYQVTQFGKPVTLSCSQTLNHNVMYWYQQKSSQAPKLLFHYYDKDFNNEADTPDNFQSRRPNTSFCFLDIRSPGLGDTAMYLCATSRVAGGPETQYFGPGTRLLVL.

This clone was detected a few times. This sequence joins TRBV2 and TRBJ1-4; D remains unclear. The CDR3 runs to 11 residues. Germline loops: CDR1 SNHLY, CDR2 FYNNEI. V lost 7 bases and J 13 bases, leaving 13 bases between the germline ends. The CDR3 bases are TGTGCCAGCATAATGGGCGCCGGACTGTTTTTT. Its protein product is CASIMGAGLFF.

This clone has just a few counts. The junction does not match germline at one end; this may be a read error. The V call is TRBV23-1, the J call TRBJ2-5, with 7 nucleotides matching TRBD1. TRBV23-1 is labeled an ORF, and its function is uncertain. CDR3 length equals 19 residues. This CDR3 reads CASSRKGTSRTGRQEPQYF. The DNA for the CDR3 is TGCGCCAGCAGTCGCAAAGGTACATCTAGGACAGGCCGACAAGAGCCCCAGTACTTC.

Only one count was recorded for this clone. The chain joins TRBV28 to TRBJ1-1, with D maybe TRBD1 (5 bases). V was cut by 6 bases and J by 8 bases, with 22 bases left in between. CDR3 length: 15 residues. Germline assignment: CDR1 MDHEN and CDR2 SYDVKM. CDR3 DNA sequence: TGTGCCAGCAGCCTCTTGGGGCCTTACGGAACAGAAGCTTTCTTT. Translation: CASSLLGPYGTEAFF.

This rearrangement joins TRBV19 to TRBJ1-5; D possibly corresponds to TRBD1 (6 bases). V dropped 6 bases and J dropped 4 bases, with 10 bases sitting between them. CDR3 length: 13 amino acids. Germline V gene lookup returns CDR1 LNHDA and CDR2 SQIVND (reference sequence). The CDR3: CASRDSGNQPQHF. The CDR3 nucleotides are TGTGCCAGTAGGGACAGTGGGAATCAGCCCCAGCATTTT.

In regard to this clone: The junction does not match germline at one end; this may be a read error. This chain connects TRBV5-4 to TRBJ2-1, with 15 bases aligning to TRBD2. This CDR3 comprises 15 residues. In germline, CDR1 is SGHNT, CDR2 YYREEE (reference sequence). CDR3 sequence: CASSEGLAGGRERFF. The CDR3 region has the DNA TGTGCCAGCAGCGAAGGACTAGCGGGAGGGCGGGAGCGGTTCTTC.

The V and J genes are TRBV5-1 and TRBJ2-5, with a possible D match to TRBD1 (6 bases). The germline gives CDR1 SGHRS, CDR2 YFSETQ. CDR3 length equals 15 residues. The ends were cut back, 0 bases at V and 4 bases at J, with 13 bases in the middle. This CDR3 is CASSLVSGAGETQYF. As DNA, the CDR3 is TGCGCCAGCAGCTTGGTGTCAGGGGCGGGAGAGACCCAGTACTTC.

The V call is TRBV30, the J call TRBJ2-7; perhaps TRBD2 as D (5 bases). The CDR3 contains 12 residues. V was shortened by 2 bases and J by 3 bases, with 8 bases between the two germline ends. Per germline, CDR1 GTSNPN and CDR2 SVGIG (reference sequence). DNA for the CDR3: TGTGCCTGGAGTAGGGCGGGCTACGAGCAGTACTTC. Protein product: CAWSRAGYEQYF.

The chain combines TRBV9 with TRBJ2-2, with D tentatively TRBD1 (6 bases). The CDR3 is made up of 16 amino acids. Germline V gene lookup returns CDR1 SGDLS and CDR2 YYNGEE. V lost 4 bases and J 5 bases, leaving 18 bases between the germline ends. CDR3 protein: CASSPRQARSTGELFF. CDR3 bases: TGTGCCAGCAGCCCCCGACAGGCCCGCTCGACCGGGGAGCTGTTTTTT.